The sequence of this T cell receptor (beta chain) was determined in a study of blood T cell repertoires in COVID-19 (TCRdb year 2020). With regard to the full study: The collaborator samples originated in the United States, Italy and Spain and spanned the acute and convalescent phases of COVID-19. The samples were drawn from the first 160 participants of the ongoing ImmuneRACE study and from some 1,300 subjects provided by 6 global collaborators. Subjects who had been exposed to COVID-19, were actively infected with it, or had recovered from it provided the deeply sampled blood TCRbeta repertoires that made up the dataset. Nearly every sample came with metadata listing a de-identified subject ID, COVID-19 status, age in years and sex. A freely available public database, intended as a resource for researchers studying the immune response to SARS-CoV-2, is where the repertoires were released. The prospective study material was composed of cDNA or gDNA derived from T cells, B-cell-depleted T cells, or PBMCs. Where available, HLA class I and class II types were obtained from metadata supplied by the sample provider rather than from assay-based typing. Beyond this particular receptor, the publication reports: How much clinical and demographic metadata was included differed by source and by participant, and the metadata was provided uncurated.

Comments on this clone: Its antigen has not been determined. No much larger clone exists at a distance of one base, and base qualities are not known.

For CDR1 and CDR2, the germline V gene lists ENHRY and SYGVKD. From the cysteine up to the phenylalanine, the CDR3 has a length of 16 residues. The sequence is cut down to CDR3 DNA, 48 bases in frame from base 1. V loses 2 bases at its end and J loses 1 base; junction bases beyond the gene matches: 1. In Seattle, one collaborating source enrolled patients while the infection was active and tracked those patients longitudinally over the course of disease. Collaborating institutions collected whole blood in K2EDTA tubes following their own protocols. Collaborator samples were shipped for TCRbeta analysis as frozen whole blood, isolated PBMCs, or DNA extracted from either sample type. TCRbeta CDR3 regions were amplified from genomic DNA by means of the immunoSEQ Assay, a bias-controlled multiplex PCR. The authors' analysis ran thus. Nucleated cell counts per sample were estimated from amplification of reference gene primers within the assay. Sequence reads were collapsed and filtered to measure the absolute abundance of every unique TCRbeta CDR3 rearrangement. For each sample, productive Simpson clonality was calculated as the square root of Simpson's diversity index over productive rearrangements. Entries here come from immuneACCESS through TCRdb and include only in-frame sequences with V and J called. Some clones fail to appear in such tables; in the studies checked, an unresolved V gene covers under half of the shortfall, and the cause of the remainder is unknown. That table supplies the V and J calls and clone size; D and trimming were determined from the DNA. This sample gives 250,000 to 300,000 clones in total; approximately 90% of them show up just once. The ten largest clones represent about 2.2% of the sample.

The receptor comes from a woman aged 25 to 39 with COVID-19, enrolled during active disease. Sequenced input: peripheral blood. Rearrangement joined TRBV10-3 to TRBJ2-5; 13 bases in the middle match TRBD2. This receptor carries the CDR3 CAISEGLAGVQETQYF. The nucleotide sequence reads as follows: TGTGCCATCAGTGAGGGACTAGCGGGAGTCCAAGAGACCCAGTACTTC.